Included here is one T cell receptor beta chain sequence, with context. The data belong to a study of blood T cell repertoires in COVID-19. Original analysis: Reference gene primer amplification gave estimated nucleated cell counts. Assay: immunoSEQ multiplex PCR; the TCRdb copy retains only in-frame clones and omits some. V and J calls and clone size follow that table, whereas D and trimming were derived from the DNA. The sample lists about 200,000 clones, roughly 80% seen once, with 7.9% in the top ten. V lost 5 bases to trimming and J lost 4 bases; unmatched junction nucleotides: 7. Germline V lookup: CDR1 MDHEN, CDR2 SYDVKM. The CDR3 sequence is 16 residues long.

This TCR was recovered from an elderly woman with acute or convalescent COVID-19. The chain joins TRBV28 to TRBJ2-2; 10 positions match TRBD2. The specimen sequenced was peripheral blood. The CDR3: CASSPSGSIGTGELFF. CDR3 DNA sequence: TGTGCCAGCAGTCCTAGCGGGAGTATAGGCACCGGGGAGCTGTTTTTT.